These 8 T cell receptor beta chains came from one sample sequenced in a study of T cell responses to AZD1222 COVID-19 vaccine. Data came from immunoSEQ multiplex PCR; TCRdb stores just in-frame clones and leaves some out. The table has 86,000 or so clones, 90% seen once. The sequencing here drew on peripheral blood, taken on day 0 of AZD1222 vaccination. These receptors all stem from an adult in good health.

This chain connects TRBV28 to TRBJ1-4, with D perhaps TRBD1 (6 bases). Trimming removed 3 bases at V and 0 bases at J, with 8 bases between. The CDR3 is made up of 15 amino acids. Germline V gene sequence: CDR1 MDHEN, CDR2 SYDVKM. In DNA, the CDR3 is TGTGCCAGCAGTTTTCGGACAGCAACTAATGAAAAACTGTTTTTT. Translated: CASSFRTATNEKLFF.

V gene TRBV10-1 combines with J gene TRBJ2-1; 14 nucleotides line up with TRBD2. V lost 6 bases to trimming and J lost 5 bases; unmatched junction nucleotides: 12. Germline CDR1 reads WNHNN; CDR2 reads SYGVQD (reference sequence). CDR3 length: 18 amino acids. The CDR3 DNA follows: TGCGCCAGCAGCGCGACTAGCGGGGGGGCCTTCGAAAACAATGAGCAGTTCTTC. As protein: CASSATSGGAFENNEQFF.

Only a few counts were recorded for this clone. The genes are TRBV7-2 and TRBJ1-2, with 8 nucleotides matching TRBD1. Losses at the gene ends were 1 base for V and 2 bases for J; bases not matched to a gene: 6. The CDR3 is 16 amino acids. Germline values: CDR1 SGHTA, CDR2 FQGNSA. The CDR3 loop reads CASSLGGQGVNYGYTF. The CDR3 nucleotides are TGTGCCAGCAGCTTAGGAGGACAGGGAGTCAACTATGGCTACACCTTC.

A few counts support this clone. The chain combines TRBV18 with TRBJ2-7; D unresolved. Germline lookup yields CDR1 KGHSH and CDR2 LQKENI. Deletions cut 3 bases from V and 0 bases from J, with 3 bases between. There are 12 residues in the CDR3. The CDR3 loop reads CASSPNSYEQYF. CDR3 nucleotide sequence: TGTGCCAGCTCACCTAACTCCTACGAGCAGTACTTC.

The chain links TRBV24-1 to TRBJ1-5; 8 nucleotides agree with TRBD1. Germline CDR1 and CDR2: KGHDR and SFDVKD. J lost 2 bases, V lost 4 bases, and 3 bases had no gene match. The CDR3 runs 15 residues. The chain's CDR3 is CATSDPGQGNQPQHF. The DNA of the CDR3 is TGTGCCACCAGTGACCCGGGACAGGGCAATCAGCCCCAGCATTTT.

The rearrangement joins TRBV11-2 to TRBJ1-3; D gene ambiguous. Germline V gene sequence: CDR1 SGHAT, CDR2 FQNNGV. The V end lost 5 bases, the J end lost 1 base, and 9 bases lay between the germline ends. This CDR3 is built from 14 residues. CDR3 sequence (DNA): TGTGCCAGCAGCCCCGGGATGTCTGGAAACACCATATATTTT. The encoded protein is CASSPGMSGNTIYF.

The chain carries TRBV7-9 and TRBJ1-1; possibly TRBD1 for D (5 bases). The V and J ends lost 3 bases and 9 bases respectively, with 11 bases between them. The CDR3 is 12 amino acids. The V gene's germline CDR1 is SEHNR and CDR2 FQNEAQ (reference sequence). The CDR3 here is CASSFGGQKAFF. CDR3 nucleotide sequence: TGTGCCAGCAGCTTCGGAGGACAAAAAGCTTTCTTT. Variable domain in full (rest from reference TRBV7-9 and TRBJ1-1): DTGVSQNPRHKITKRGQNVTFRCDPISEHNRLYWYRQTLGQGPEFLTYFQNEAQLEKSRLLSDRFSAERPKGSFSTLEIQRTEQGDSAMYLCASSFGGQKAFFGQGTRLTVV.

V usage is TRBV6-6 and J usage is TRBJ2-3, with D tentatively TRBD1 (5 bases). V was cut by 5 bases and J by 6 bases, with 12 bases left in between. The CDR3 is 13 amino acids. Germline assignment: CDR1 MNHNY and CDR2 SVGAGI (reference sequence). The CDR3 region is CASSATGFDTQYF. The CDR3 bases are TGTGCCAGCAGTGCCACAGGTTTCGATACGCAGTATTTT.